A few counts support the clone carrying this T cell receptor beta chain. Its antigen is unidentified. The data belong to a study of cytomegalovirus exposure and HLA in healthy donors. Study background: Previous work identified 95 million to 120 million unique TCR beta sequences from around 200 million T cells. Genetic ancestry analysis placed over 65% of the roughly 400 donors that were genotyped in the Caucasian-associated cluster. General study points: A link between a missense DCLRE1C variant and TCR beta V- and J-gene trimming emerged from a later analysis. There was a cluster of highly shared sequence variants that was likely a sequencing artifact.

From germline, CDR1 is LNHDA and CDR2 SQIVND (reference sequence). V was shortened by 8 bases and J by 3 bases, with 14 bases between the two germline ends. The CDR3 contains 14 residues. Primers for the PCR totalled 60 Vbeta and 13 Jbeta. Repertoires were generated with immunoSEQ multiplex PCR, while TCRdb's copy carries only in-frame clones and drops some. The sample comprises approximately 110,000 clones, 74% of which are singletons, and around 2.5% rests with the top ten. The sequencing sample was made of PBMCs. The chain carries TRBV19 and TRBJ2-1; tentative D call: TRBD1 (5 bases). The clonotype originates from a man over 45 in good health and CMV-seropositive. CDR3 nucleotide sequence: TGTGCCAGTCAAGACAGCTTCCTCTACAATGAGCAGTTCTTC. Its protein is CASQDSFLYNEQFF.